These 20 T cell receptor beta chains were sequenced from one sample in a study of fetal regulatory T cell absence and autoimmunity. Some clones are missing from TCRdb's copy, which holds only in-frame ones; the method was immunoSEQ multiplex PCR. Here the sample spans 95,000 to 100,000 clones, around 72% being singletons. Source material: pancreas tissue. Receptor source: a male donor with IPEX syndrome.

The chain joins TRBV7-6 to TRBJ1-1; D unclear. The CDR3 consists of 14 residues. V lost 3 bases and J 5 bases, leaving 13 bases between the germline ends. Germline V gene sequence: CDR1 SGHVS, CDR2 FNYEAQ. The CDR3 protein is CASSLDGVGTEAFF. The CDR3, as DNA: TGTGCCAGCAGCTTGGACGGGGTTGGGACTGAAGCTTTCTTT.

The CDR3 reads CASSILNYGYTF. The CDR3 DNA reads as TGTGCCAGTAGTATACTAAACTATGGCTACACCTTC. The chain links TRBV19 to TRBJ1-2, with D uncertain. V lost 2 bases and J lost 2, with 3 bases in between. Germline CDR1 LNHDA, CDR2 SQIVND (reference sequence). The CDR3 contains 12 residues.

This chain uses TRBV27 with TRBJ1-1; possibly TRBD1 for D (5 bases). This CDR3 comprises 13 residues. Between the trimmed V and J ends, which lost 2 bases and 7 bases, there was a span of 11 bases. The V gene's germline CDR1 is MNHEY and CDR2 SMNVEV (reference sequence). The CDR3 reads CASSLVRGLEAFF. CDR3 DNA: TGTGCCAGCAGTTTAGTTCGGGGCCTTGAAGCTTTCTTT.

The gene calls are TRBV30 and TRBJ1-1, with TRBD1 as a possible D gene (5 bases). Trimming left V 1 base short and J 8 bases short, with 5 bases between. The V gene's germline CDR1 is GTSNPN and CDR2 SVGIG (reference sequence). The CDR3 length is 10 residues. CDR3: CAWSGTEAFF. For the CDR3, the DNA is TGTGCCTGGAGTGGGACAGAAGCTTTCTTT.

This chain uses TRBV19 with TRBJ1-6; 7 bases match TRBD1. J gave up 7 bases and V 1 base, and 1 base lay outside the gene matches. The germline V gene encodes CDR1 LNHDA and CDR2 SQIVND (reference sequence). This CDR3 spans 14 amino acids. The CDR3 DNA reads TGTGCCAGTAGTATAGCAGGGGGAAATTCACCCCTCCACTTT. This codes for CASSIAGGNSPLHF.

CDR3 sequence: CASSQGGLAGEETQYF. The CDR3, as DNA: TGCGCCAGCAGCCAAGGGGGACTAGCGGGAGAAGAGACCCAGTACTTC. The rearrangement links TRBV4-3 to TRBJ2-5; TRBD2 matches 14 bases. Germline assignment: CDR1 LGHNA and CDR2 YSLEER. This CDR3 is 16 amino acids long. V was pared by 1 base and J by 3 bases, with 1 base of the junction left unmatched.

This chain connects TRBV25-1 to TRBJ1-4; 8 bases are a match to TRBD1. This CDR3 spans 18 amino acids. CDR1 is MGHDK and CDR2 is SYGVNS in the germline V gene. V lost 9 bases to trimming and J lost 2 bases; unmatched junction nucleotides: 17. This chain's CDR3 is CARDERQGRGGTNEKLFF. CDR3 nucleotides: TGTGCCAGGGATGAACGACAGGGGAGAGGTGGGACTAATGAAAAACTGTTTTTT. The full variable domain, with the rest looked up from reference TRBV25-1 and TRBJ1-4, is EADIYQTPRYLVIGTGKKITLECSQTMGHDKMYWYQQDPGMELHLIHYSYGVNSTEKGDLSSESTVSRIRTEHFPLTLESARPSHTSQYLCARDERQGRGGTNEKLFFGSGTQLSVL.

In this sample, this clone turned up a few times. The chain has TRBV5-6 and TRBJ2-3; TRBD1 or TRBD2 may be the D gene (6 bases each). This CDR3 has 15 amino acids. The germline V gene has CDR1 SGHDT and CDR2 YYEEEE. Trimming removed 2 bases from V and 2 bases from J, with 12 bases in between. The DNA of the CDR3 is TGTGCCAGCAGCTTACAGGGAGGTCACACAGATACGCAGTATTTT. Encoded protein: CASSLQGGHTDTQYF.

The table lists this clone with a few counts. The chain is built from TRBV7-8 and TRBJ1-5, with D uncertain. The CDR3 totals 14 residues. Germline V lookup: CDR1 SGHVS, CDR2 FQNEAQ. The V end lost 0 bases, the J end lost 2 bases, and 5 bases lay between the germline ends. This chain's CDR3 is CASSLAGGNQPQHF. Written as DNA, the CDR3 is TGTGCCAGCAGCTTAGCGGGAGGCAATCAGCCCCAGCATTTT.

The rearrangement links TRBV27 to TRBJ1-5, with D possibly TRBD1 on 5 matching bases. CDR1 is MNHEY and CDR2 is SMNVEV in the germline V gene (reference sequence). The CDR3 spans 15 residues. V dropped 10 bases and J dropped 2 bases, with 18 bases sitting between them. The CDR3 here is CATRRDGVGNQPQHF. CDR3 in DNA: TGTGCCACCCGGAGGGACGGGGTCGGCAATCAGCCCCAGCATTTT.

As regards this clone: Additional DNA sequences in this sample encode the identical CDR3. The rearrangement uses TRBV6-5 and TRBJ2-1; no reliable D call. Germline V gene lookup returns CDR1 MNHEY and CDR2 SVGAGI. V was clipped by 5 bases and J by 4 bases, with 9 bases between them. The CDR3 runs 13 residues. The CDR3 region has the DNA TGTGCCAGCAGTCCCTTGGGATACAATGAGCAGTTCTTC. Protein: CASSPLGYNEQFF.

The rearrangement links TRBV9 to TRBJ2-1; 11 bases are shared with TRBD2. There are 16 residues in the CDR3. Unmatched junction bases numbered 7, after V lost 0 bases and J lost 8 bases. CDR1 is SGDLS and CDR2 is YYNGEE in the germline V gene. CDR3 DNA sequence: TGTGCCAGCAGCGTAGGGTTAGCGGGAGGGGGCTATGAGCAGTTCTTC. Protein: CASSVGLAGGGYEQFF.

This sequence joins TRBV5-6 and TRBJ2-7, with TRBD1 as a possible D gene (5 bases). V dropped 2 bases and J dropped 2 bases, with 14 bases sitting between them. The germline V gene encodes CDR1 SGHDT and CDR2 YYEEEE. The CDR3 loop spans 15 amino acids. CDR3 sequence reads: CASSLYGWGAYEQYF. In nucleotides, the CDR3 is TGTGCCAGCAGCTTATATGGGTGGGGCGCCTACGAGCAGTACTTC.

V is TRBV5-4 and J is TRBJ1-3; 7 nucleotides agree with TRBD1. The ends lost 3 bases at V and 2 bases at J; junction bases unmatched: 5. This CDR3 comprises 15 residues. CDR1 is SGHNT, CDR2 YYREEE, per germline (reference sequence). This CDR3 reads CASSSSGTAGNTIYF. The CDR3 DNA is TGTGCCAGCAGCTCTTCCGGGACAGCTGGAAACACCATATATTTT.

This chain joins TRBV4-1 and TRBJ2-2; D gene uncertain. Germline V gives CDR1 MGHRA, CDR2 YSYEKL. CDR3 size: 16 residues. The V end lost 0 bases, the J end lost 6 bases, and 14 bases lay between the germline ends. In DNA, the CDR3 is TGCGCCAGCAGCCAAGAGGAAAACGTCGGAGCCGGGGAGCTGTTTTTT. Its translation: CASSQEENVGAGELFF.

This chain uses TRBV27 with TRBJ1-1; TRBD1 is a possible D gene (6 bases). Germline CDR1 is MNHEY and CDR2 is SMNVEV (reference sequence). The CDR3 runs to 13 residues. V was clipped by 4 bases and J by 2 bases, with 8 bases between them. The CDR3 sequence: CASSSGVNTEAFF. The DNA of the CDR3 is TGTGCCAGCAGTTCAGGGGTTAACACTGAAGCTTTCTTT.

The chain couples TRBV7-8 to TRBJ2-1; the D gene is possibly TRBD2 (6 bases). The V gene lost 4 bases and the J gene lost 2 bases, with 15 bases spanning the gap. Germline lookup yields CDR1 SGHVS and CDR2 FQNEAQ. The CDR3 spans 16 residues. The CDR3 region has the DNA TGTGCCAGCAGCTCATACTGGCGGGAAACCTACAATGAGCAGTTCTTC. Translated, it gives CASSSYWRETYNEQFF.

This rearrangement joins TRBV6-5 to TRBJ1-3; D is unclear. The germline V gene has CDR1 MNHEY and CDR2 SVGAGI. CDR3 length equals 14 residues. V was pared by 0 bases and J by 5 bases, with 8 bases between. CDR3 in amino acids: CASSYSRERNTIYF. The CDR3 DNA follows: TGTGCCAGCAGTTACTCGAGGGAAAGAAACACCATATATTTT.

The sample holds a few counts of this clone. The chain recombines TRBV5-1 with TRBJ2-5, with TRBD2 matching 7 bases. This CDR3 spans 13 amino acids. V dropped 4 bases and J dropped 5; count of bases not matched to a gene: 5. CDR1 is SGHRS and CDR2 is YFSETQ in the germline V gene. CDR3 sequence reads: CASSVGGWETQYF. The CDR3 coding sequence is TGCGCCAGCAGCGTGGGAGGGTGGGAGACCCAGTACTTC.

V gene TRBV10-3 combines with J gene TRBJ1-2, with 7 bases identical to TRBD1. The ends lost 6 bases at V and 8 bases at J; junction bases unmatched: 6. Germline CDR1 reads ENHRY; CDR2 reads SYGVKD. The CDR3 sequence is 12 residues long. As DNA, the CDR3 is TGTGCCATCAGGGGGGACAGTTACGGCTACACCTTC. Translation: CAIRGDSYGYTF.